This passage covers 19 T cell receptor beta chains from one sample sequenced in a study of T-cell memory formation after mild COVID-19 (dated by TCRdb to the early 2020s). Libraries were built with 5' RACE. The sequencer was an Illumina NovaSeq 6000. TCRdb's own reprocessing of the public reads used fastp at Q25 and MiXCR and kept productive beta chains. Every distinct CDR3 protein forms one entry, paired with its most common genes and DNA. This sample gives 250,000 or so distinct CDR3 sequences in total; around 17% of them show up just once. The ten largest make up about 23% of the sample. Sequencing was performed on PBMCs or a T cell subset sorted from them (not recorded which). The source is a man younger than 35 who had mild COVID-19 (a few samples of this study predate the infection). The sample titles of this study are shuffled in the database, so cell type and time point are left out; the donor was told from shared clones.

This clonotype was found a few times. This chain connects TRBV7-9 to TRBJ2-1; possible D gene TRBD2, 6 bases. Per the germline V gene, CDR1 is SEHNR and CDR2 is FQNEAQ (reference sequence). Trimming shortened V by 0 bases and J by 0 bases, and 15 bases separated the two germline ends. The CDR3 is 18 amino acids. CDR3 region: CASSLALGTHGSYNEQFF. In DNA, the CDR3 is TGTGCCAGCAGCTTAGCACTCGGGACTCACGGCTCCTACAATGAGCAGTTCTTC.

V is TRBV20-1 and J is TRBJ2-7, with 9 bases identical to TRBD2. Germline V gene sequence: CDR1 DFQATT, CDR2 SNEGSKA (reference sequence). The CDR3 has 14 residues. With 6 bases clipped from V and 6 bases from J, the junction kept 12 bases outside the gene matches. CDR3 nucleotides: TGCAGTGCCCCACAGCTAGCGGGGTGGACCGAGCAGTACTTC. It translates to CSAPQLAGWTEQYF.

This sequence joins TRBV7-9 and TRBJ1-2, with a weak D call TRBD1 (5 bases). Trimming pared 5 bases from V and 5 bases from J, leaving 18 bases between. This CDR3 is 15 amino acids long. In germline, CDR1 is SEHNR, CDR2 FQNEAQ (reference sequence). CDR3 nucleotides: TGTGCCAGCAGCCCAGGGTTACCTGCTCGATATGGCTACACCTTC. Protein: CASSPGLPARYGYTF.

This clonotype was found a few times. This chain joins TRBV5-1 and TRBJ2-2, with D possibly matching TRBD1 (5 bases). This CDR3 is built from 16 residues. The V and J ends lost 0 bases and 6 bases respectively, with 15 bases between them. Germline V gene sequence: CDR1 SGHRS, CDR2 YFSETQ. CDR3 bases: TGCGCCAGCAGCTTGGATAGCAGGGCGGTTGCCGGGGAGCTGTTTTTT. This encodes CASSLDSRAVAGELFF.

This clonotype was detected only a few times. This chain joins TRBV7-6 and TRBJ2-5; 7 nucleotides line up with TRBD2. Germline-derived CDR1 and CDR2 are SGHVS and FNYEAQ. CDR3 length: 15 residues. The J segment lost 4 bases and the V segment lost 4 bases, leaving 9 bases of the junction unmatched. The CDR3 is CASSSDGGFGETQYF. The CDR3 DNA sequence: TGTGCCAGCAGCTCCGACGGGGGGTTCGGAGAGACCCAGTACTTC.

The rearrangement links TRBV6-5 to TRBJ1-4, with D unresolved. V lost 0 bases and J lost 4, with 6 bases in between. The CDR3 sequence is 14 residues long. Germline CDR1 reads MNHEY; CDR2 reads SVGAGI. CDR3 sequence (DNA): TGTGCCAGCAGTTACTCGAGGGTTAATGAAAAACTGTTTTTT. It codes for CASSYSRVNEKLFF.

This clonotype was counted a few times. This chain uses TRBV5-6 with TRBJ1-2, with D possibly matching TRBD1 (6 bases). Germline lookup yields CDR1 SGHDT and CDR2 YYEEEE. The CDR3 spans 14 residues. V was pared by 1 base and J by 5 bases, with 12 bases between. In DNA form, the CDR3 reads TGTGCCAGCAGCTTGCCCTTGCAGGGGTATGGCTACACCTTC. Translating it yields CASSLPLQGYGYTF. The full variable domain, with the rest looked up from reference TRBV5-6 and TRBJ1-2, is DAGVTQSPTHLIKTRGQQVTLRCSPKSGHDTVSWYQQALGQGPQFIFQYYEEEERQRGNFPDRFSGHQFPNYSSELNVNALLLGDSALYLCASSLPLQGYGYTFGSGTRLTVV.

The chain couples TRBV4-2 to TRBJ1-2; D ambiguous. V shed 2 bases and J shed 7 bases, with 26 bases lying between them. Germline loops: CDR1 LGHNA, CDR2 YNFKEQ. The CDR3 is 18 amino acids. CDR3 region: CASSQLITRQDRLIGYTF. As DNA, the CDR3 is TGTGCCAGCAGCCAACTAATAACACGACAAGACCGACTTATTGGCTACACCTTC.

In this sample, this clonotype turned up many times. The V and J genes are TRBV12-3 or TRBV12-4 and TRBJ1-5; 11 positions agree with TRBD1. This CDR3 spans 15 amino acids. The trim removed 4 bases at V and 6 bases at J, leaving 5 bases unmatched. The CDR3 region is CASSYPGQGGQPQHF. CDR3 coding DNA: TGTGCCAGCAGTTACCCGGGACAGGGGGGTCAGCCCCAGCATTTT.

Many counts were recorded for this clonotype. The chain has TRBV6-5 and TRBJ2-2; 15 bases are a match to TRBD2. This CDR3 spans 17 amino acids. Germline loops: CDR1 MNHEY, CDR2 SVGAGI. Trimming cost V 6 bases and J 0 bases; bases outside gene matches: 2. The CDR3 DNA sequence: TGTGCCAGCAGCCGGACTAGCGGGGGGGCGAACACCGGGGAGCTGTTTTTT. Encoded protein: CASSRTSGGANTGELFF.

The rearrangement uses TRBV4-2 and TRBJ2-1; 11 bases line up with TRBD2. The trim removed 0 bases at V and 9 bases at J, leaving 16 bases unmatched. Per germline, CDR1 LGHNA and CDR2 YNFKEQ. CDR3 length: 19 residues. CDR3 in DNA: TGTGCCAGCAGCCAAGATCCAGGGCTGGGGCTAGCGGGGGGCATTGAGCAGTTCTTC. This gives the protein CASSQDPGLGLAGGIEQFF.

This chain links TRBV12-3 or TRBV12-4 with TRBJ2-1; 13 nucleotides align to TRBD2. The trim removed 8 bases at V and 4 bases at J, leaving 5 bases unmatched. The CDR3 is 15 amino acids. CDR3 bases: TGTGCCAGCGAACTAGCGGGGGGGCAGTACAATGAGCAGTTCTTC. It specifies CASELAGGQYNEQFF.

This clonotype was seen more than once but under ten times. V is TRBV10-3 and J is TRBJ2-2; D is unresolved. The length of the CDR3 is 13 residues. CDR1 is ENHRY and CDR2 is SYGVKD in the germline V gene. The V end was cut by 6 bases, the J end by 4 bases, with 9 bases between. The chain's CDR3 is CAISPAGTGELFF. In DNA, the CDR3 is TGTGCCATCAGCCCGGCTGGCACCGGGGAGCTGTTTTTT.

This clonotype was detected ten times or more. CDR3 nucleotides: TGTGCCAGCAGTTACGGGACAGGGTACGAGCAGTACTTC. As protein: CASSYGTGYEQYF. The chain uses TRBV6-5 and TRBJ2-7; 9 bases align to TRBD1. With 2 bases clipped from V and 4 bases from J, the junction kept 0 bases outside the gene matches. The CDR3 length is 13 residues. CDR1 is MNHEY and CDR2 is SVGAGI in the germline V gene.

A few counts support this clonotype. The chain links TRBV15 to TRBJ2-1, with D perhaps TRBD1 (5 bases). Germline V gives CDR1 LNHNV, CDR2 YYDKDF (reference sequence). The CDR3 has 15 residues. Trimming took off 0 bases at V and 4 bases at J, with 10 bases between the two ends. The DNA of the CDR3 is TGTGCCACCAGCAGAGAACTGGGGCCTTACAATGAGCAGTTCTTC. It yields the protein CATSRELGPYNEQFF.

This clonotype has only a few counts. The chain joins TRBV4-1 to TRBJ1-2, with D possibly TRBD1 on 5 matching bases. Germline CDR1 reads MGHRA; CDR2 reads YSYEKL. The CDR3 loop spans 14 amino acids. V dropped 0 bases and J dropped 7 bases, with 12 bases sitting between them. Written as DNA, the CDR3 is TGCGCCAGCAGCCAAGAAAACAGAGGGGCTGGCTACACCTTC. It codes for CASSQENRGAGYTF.

V gene TRBV9 combines with J gene TRBJ1-6, with 9 positions matching TRBD1. The CDR3 loop spans 17 amino acids. Germline-derived CDR1 and CDR2 are SGDLS and YYNGEE. The trim removed 0 bases at V and 8 bases at J, leaving 9 bases unmatched. CDR3 loop: CASSVAPGQGGDSPLHF. DNA for the CDR3: TGTGCCAGCAGCGTAGCACCGGGACAGGGAGGAGATTCACCCCTCCACTTT.

The sample holds many counts of this clonotype. V is TRBV7-2 and J is TRBJ2-4; maybe TRBD1 (5 bases). The V gene lost 6 bases and the J gene lost 1 base, with 10 bases spanning the gap. Germline CDR1 SGHTA, CDR2 FQGNSA. CDR3 length equals 14 residues. For the CDR3, the DNA is TGTGCCAGCAGACCTCAGGGCGCCAAAAACATTCAGTACTTC. This sequence encodes CASRPQGAKNIQYF.

The sample holds a few counts of this clonotype. The chain carries TRBV9 and TRBJ2-5; D could derive from TRBD1 or TRBD2 (6 bases each). CDR1 and CDR2 (germline): SGDLS, YYNGEE. Trimming cost V 4 bases and J 2 bases, with 18 bases left between them. The CDR3 extends over 16 amino acids. CDR3 sequence: CASSPRGGMQQETQYF. CDR3 DNA sequence: TGTGCCAGCAGCCCCCGAGGGGGGATGCAACAAGAGACCCAGTACTTC.